Below, 3 T cell receptor beta chains from the same sample are listed, as sequenced in a study of cytomegalovirus exposure and HLA in healthy donors. The study ran its PCR with 60 Vbeta and 13 Jbeta primers. Repertoires were generated with immunoSEQ multiplex PCR, while TCRdb's copy carries only in-frame clones and drops some. The table shows more than 150,000 clones, with around three quarters occurring only once. The sample consisted of PBMCs. The source of these receptors is a man aged 35 to 55 in good health and CMV-seronegative.

The CDR3 coding sequence is TGTGCCAGCAGCCCCGGGACACTACTAAGCTGGAACACTGAAGCTTTCTTT. As protein: CASSPGTLLSWNTEAFF. The rearrangement joins TRBV5-8 to TRBJ1-1; TRBD1 might be the D (6 bases). CDR1 SGHTS and CDR2 YDEGEE come from the germline V gene. The CDR3 is 17 amino acids. V was trimmed by 4 bases and J by 1 base, leaving 20 bases between them.

This clone has a single count. The V call is TRBV7-9, the J call TRBJ2-3; 12 bases line up with TRBD2. Germline V lookup: CDR1 SEHNR, CDR2 FQNEAQ (reference sequence). Trimming removed 2 bases from V and 6 bases from J; junction bases left unmatched: 6. The length of the CDR3 is 16 residues. CDR3 sequence: CASSLRLAGGPDTQYF. In DNA form, the CDR3 reads TGTGCCAGCAGCTTACGGCTAGCGGGAGGGCCGGATACGCAGTATTTT. The variable domain in full, completed from reference TRBV7-9 and TRBJ2-3, reads DTGVSQNPRHKITKRGQNVTFRCDPISEHNRLYWYRQTLGQGPEFLTYFQNEAQLEKSRLLSDRFSAERPKGSFSTLEIQRTEQGDSAMYLCASSLRLAGGPDTQYFGPGTRLTVL.

This clone was detected only once. This sequence joins TRBV28 and TRBJ2-1; D is uncertain. CDR3 length: 11 amino acids. CDR1 and CDR2 (germline): MDHEN, SYDVKM. The V gene lost 6 bases and the J gene lost 12 bases, with 12 bases spanning the gap. CDR3 sequence: CASRNPVRQFF. CDR3 bases: TGTGCCAGCAGGAACCCGGTACGGCAGTTCTTC.